This TCR beta chain was observed in a study of Ad26.COV2.S vaccination and SARS-CoV-2 variants. Germline V gene lookup returns CDR1 SGHVS and CDR2 FNYEAQ. Losses at the gene ends were 5 bases for V and 4 bases for J; bases not matched to a gene: 9. This CDR3 has 15 amino acids. Some clones are missing from TCRdb's copy, which holds only in-frame ones; the method was immunoSEQ multiplex PCR. The repertoire holds 300,000 to 350,000 clones, with about 86% as singletons. Stated treatment: some 20 received Ad26.COV2.S at low or high dose, single or two shots; 5 received placebo; per-sample allocation not given. Specimens were obtained on day 63 following the first vaccine or placebo injection. Concerning this clone: The antigen is undetermined.

The study's findings and limits: Spike-specific TCR breadth was greater in vaccine than placebo recipients.

The specimen was peripheral blood, collected in a trial of Ad26.COV2.S vaccine versus placebo. The chain carries TRBV7-6 and TRBJ1-2; 8 nucleotides line up with TRBD1. This TCR came from a person aged 18 to 65 who received the Ad26.COV2.S COVID-19 vaccine or a placebo. The CDR3 region has the DNA TGTGCCAGCAGCGAAGGCCCGGGACAGGTCTATGGCTACACCTTC. Translation gives CASSEGPGQVYGYTF.